The sequence of this T cell receptor (beta chain) was determined in a study of regulatory T cells in long-lasting Graves disease. Described time point: newly diagnosed GD, antithyroid drugs for less than 3 months. The authors made the TCR library using RNA they extracted from PBMCs. Per germline, CDR1 SGHVS and CDR2 FNYEAQ. This CDR3 spans 18 amino acids. V gave up 5 bases and J gave up 0 bases; unmatched junction bases: 12. Study results and limitations: TCR diversity was lower in persistent Graves' patients than in newly diagnosed ones. Gene preferences differed: TRBV28, TRBJ1-2, TRBJ2-5 in persistent cases.

This clonotype was seen at least ten times. What it binds is unknown. Sequencing libraries for TCR beta were prepared with iRepertoire HTBI primers and Arm-PCR of CDR3 regions. TCRdb reanalysed the multiplex PCR reads using MiXCR and keeps one entry per CDR3 protein. Of under 300,000 distinct CDR3 sequences in the sample, about 16% were seen once. The TCR comes from a female donor with Graves disease. The source material was peripheral blood mononuclear cells (PBMCs), sampled at new diagnosis, from a patient treated with antithyroid drugs. This sequence joins TRBV7-6 and TRBJ2-4; 8 positions agree with TRBD2. Written as DNA, the CDR3 is TGTGCCAGCAGCCCCTTACGGGGGGGGACGGTAGCCAAAAACATTCAGTACTTC. It yields the protein CASSPLRGGTVAKNIQYF.